The rows below give T cell receptor beta chains drawn from one sample of a study of metastatic and nonmetastatic thyroid tumors. TCRdb re-analyzed the PCR reads using MiXCR. The sample consists of tens of thousands of clones, about 10% of them appearing once. Sequencing was carried out using blood. The receptors come from a female donor with papillary thyroid cancer or a benign thyroid nodule (not recorded which). Some clones in this sample may be carry-over from other donors' samples. Both conserved end residues are part of each CDR3. D genes are given only for firm matches. Size tells how often a clone was seen (once, few, many) or the class of an expanded clone, and some rows leave it out.

j_call: TRBJ2-1
clone_size: many
d_call: NA
v_call: TRBV20-1
cdr3_aa: CSATKGESYSEQFF
cdr3_nt: TGCAGTGCTACGAAGGGGGAATCCTACAGTGAGCAGTTCTTC

j_call: TRBJ1-3
clone_size: many
d_call: NA
v_call: TRBV2
cdr3_aa: CASTDPGSSGNTIYF
cdr3_nt: TGTGCCAGCACCGACCCGGGTAGCTCTGGAAACACCATATATTTT

j_call: TRBJ2-1
clone_size: many
d_call: TRBD2
v_call: TRBV28
cdr3_aa: CASRPAEGTKIYNEQFF
cdr3_nt: TGTGCCAGCAGACCTGCGGAGGGGACTAAGATCTACAATGAGCAGTTCTTC

j_call: TRBJ2-7
clone_size: few
d_call: TRBD2
v_call: TRBV9
cdr3_aa: CASGSGNHLEQYF
cdr3_nt: TGTGCCAGCGGTAGCGGGAACCACCTCGAGCAGTACTTC

j_call: TRBJ2-7
clone_size: many
d_call: NA
v_call: TRBV20-1
cdr3_aa: CSAKLMSGLGYEQYF
cdr3_nt: TGCAGTGCTAAGTTGATGTCGGGGTTGGGTTACGAGCAGTACTTC

j_call: TRBJ1-4
clone_size: many
d_call: TRBD1
v_call: TRBV30
cdr3_aa: CACTGGSYEKLFF
cdr3_nt: TGTGCCTGTACAGGGGGGAGTTATGAAAAACTGTTTTTT

j_call: TRBJ2-7
clone_size: few
d_call: TRBD1
v_call: TRBV28
cdr3_aa: CASSLGQTYEQYF
cdr3_nt: TGTGCCAGCAGTTTGGGACAGACCTACGAGCAGTACTTC

j_call: TRBJ2-1
clone_size: many
d_call: TRBD2
v_call: TRBV11-2
cdr3_aa: CASSRLAGRYNEQFF
cdr3_nt: TGTGCCAGCAGCCGGTTAGCGGGCCGCTACAATGAGCAGTTCTTC

j_call: TRBJ1-5
clone_size: NA
d_call: NA
v_call: TRBV6-2/TRBV6-3
cdr3_aa: CASSYDSTWPRGQPQHF
cdr3_nt: TGTGCCAGCAGTTACGACTCGACATGGCCTCGGGGTCAGCCCCAGCATTTT

j_call: TRBJ2-2
clone_size: many
d_call: TRBD1
v_call: TRBV7-2
cdr3_aa: CASSSGTGYTGELFF
cdr3_nt: TGTGCCAGCAGCTCAGGGACAGGATACACCGGGGAGCTGTTTTTT

j_call: TRBJ1-2
clone_size: many
d_call: NA
v_call: TRBV6-1
cdr3_aa: CASSLVGGYTF
cdr3_nt: TGTGCCAGCAGTTTAGTTGGGGGCTACACCTTC

j_call: TRBJ2-7
clone_size: many
d_call: TRBD2
v_call: TRBV7-8
cdr3_aa: CASSFGRGGNYEQYF
cdr3_nt: TGTGCCAGCAGCTTTGGACGGGGGGGGAACTACGAGCAGTACTTC

j_call: TRBJ1-1
clone_size: many
d_call: NA
v_call: TRBV19
cdr3_aa: CASSIGRTGGVNTEAFF
cdr3_nt: TGTGCCAGTAGTATTGGGAGGACGGGTGGAGTGAACACTGAAGCTTTCTTT

j_call: TRBJ2-5
clone_size: many
d_call: NA
v_call: TRBV18
cdr3_aa: CASSPRGGVGETQYF
cdr3_nt: TGTGCCAGCTCACCACGGGGGGGCGTCGGAGAGACCCAGTACTTC

j_call: TRBJ1-5
clone_size: many
d_call: NA
v_call: TRBV7-9
cdr3_aa: CASSFGPNSPQHF
cdr3_nt: TGTGCCAGCAGCTTTGGCCCAAATTCCCCCCAGCATTTT

j_call: TRBJ1-2
clone_size: many
d_call: NA
v_call: TRBV30
cdr3_aa: CAWSYGTPYGYTF
cdr3_nt: TGTGCCTGGAGTTATGGGACCCCCTATGGCTACACCTTC

j_call: TRBJ1-2
clone_size: many
d_call: TRBD1
v_call: TRBV29-1
cdr3_aa: CSVRTGVGYTF
cdr3_nt: TGCAGCGTCCGGACAGGGGTAGGCTACACCTTC

j_call: TRBJ1-5
clone_size: NA
d_call: TRBD1
v_call: TRBV7-2
cdr3_aa: CASSTQGSGGQTQHF
cdr3_nt: TGTGCCAGCAGCACCCAGGGATCTGGGGGACAGACCCAGCATTTT

j_call: TRBJ2-7
clone_size: many
d_call: TRBD2
v_call: TRBV28
cdr3_aa: CASSGLAGGSYEQYF
cdr3_nt: TGTGCCAGCAGCGGACTAGCGGGAGGATCTTACGAGCAGTACTTC

j_call: TRBJ2-5
clone_size: many
d_call: NA
v_call: TRBV6-1
cdr3_aa: CASSEGIRETQYF
cdr3_nt: TGTGCCAGCAGTGAGGGGATTAGGGAGACCCAGTACTTC

j_call: TRBJ1-2
clone_size: NA
d_call: TRBD1
v_call: TRBV5-1
cdr3_aa: CASSLGQGSYGYTF
cdr3_nt: TGCGCCAGCAGCTTGGGACAGGGTTCCTATGGCTACACCTTC

j_call: TRBJ1-5
clone_size: many
d_call: NA
v_call: TRBV6-5
cdr3_aa: CASSYGDRQPQHF
cdr3_nt: TGTGCCAGCAGTTACGGGGATCGCCAGCCCCAGCATTTT

j_call: TRBJ2-2
clone_size: many
d_call: NA
v_call: TRBV11-1
cdr3_aa: CASSENSIANTGELFF
cdr3_nt: TGTGCCAGCAGCGAAAACAGCATAGCGAACACCGGGGAGCTGTTTTTT

j_call: TRBJ2-1
clone_size: NA
d_call: NA
v_call: TRBV11-2
cdr3_aa: CASSLTSAAYNEQFF
cdr3_nt: TGTGCCAGCAGCTTAACCAGCGCGGCCTACAATGAGCAGTTCTTC

j_call: TRBJ2-7
clone_size: NA
d_call: NA
v_call: TRBV6-2/TRBV6-3
cdr3_aa: CASSYQGGLTFYEQYF
cdr3_nt: TGTGCCAGCAGTTACCAGGGGGGACTCACCTTCTACGAGCAGTACTTC

j_call: TRBJ2-7
clone_size: many
d_call: TRBD2
v_call: TRBV11-3
cdr3_aa: CASRLAEGVYEQYF
cdr3_nt: TGTGCCAGCAGACTAGCGGAGGGGGTCTACGAGCAGTACTTC

j_call: TRBJ2-1
clone_size: many
d_call: NA
v_call: TRBV6-1
cdr3_aa: CASKRDIGDEQFF
cdr3_nt: TGTGCCAGCAAGCGGGACATAGGGGATGAGCAGTTCTTC

j_call: TRBJ2-7
clone_size: many
d_call: TRBD2
v_call: TRBV19
cdr3_aa: CASSSSGSGTYEQYF
cdr3_nt: TGTGCCAGTAGTAGTAGCGGGAGTGGAACCTACGAGCAGTACTTC

j_call: TRBJ1-2
clone_size: many
d_call: NA
v_call: TRBV9
cdr3_aa: CASSLTEGSLGYTF
cdr3_nt: TGTGCCAGCAGCCTAACGGAGGGGTCGCTTGGCTACACCTTC

j_call: TRBJ1-4
clone_size: many
d_call: NA
v_call: TRBV28
cdr3_aa: CASVRRGGGLTNEKLFF
cdr3_nt: TGTGCCAGCGTACGAAGGGGGGGGGGTTTGACTAATGAAAAACTGTTTTTT

j_call: TRBJ1-1
clone_size: NA
d_call: NA
v_call: TRBV7-2
cdr3_aa: CASSLATLDRTNTEAFF
cdr3_nt: TGTGCCAGCAGCTTAGCCACCCTCGACAGGACTAACACTGAAGCTTTCTTT

j_call: TRBJ2-7
clone_size: many
d_call: TRBD2
v_call: TRBV5-1
cdr3_aa: CASSLLAGVMSYEQYF
cdr3_nt: TGCGCCAGCAGCTTACTAGCGGGAGTAATGTCCTACGAGCAGTACTTC

j_call: TRBJ2-5
clone_size: many
d_call: NA
v_call: TRBV4-2
cdr3_aa: CASSQDRGRVTETQYF
cdr3_nt: TGTGCCAGCAGCCAAGATCGCGGCAGGGTGACGGAGACCCAGTACTTC